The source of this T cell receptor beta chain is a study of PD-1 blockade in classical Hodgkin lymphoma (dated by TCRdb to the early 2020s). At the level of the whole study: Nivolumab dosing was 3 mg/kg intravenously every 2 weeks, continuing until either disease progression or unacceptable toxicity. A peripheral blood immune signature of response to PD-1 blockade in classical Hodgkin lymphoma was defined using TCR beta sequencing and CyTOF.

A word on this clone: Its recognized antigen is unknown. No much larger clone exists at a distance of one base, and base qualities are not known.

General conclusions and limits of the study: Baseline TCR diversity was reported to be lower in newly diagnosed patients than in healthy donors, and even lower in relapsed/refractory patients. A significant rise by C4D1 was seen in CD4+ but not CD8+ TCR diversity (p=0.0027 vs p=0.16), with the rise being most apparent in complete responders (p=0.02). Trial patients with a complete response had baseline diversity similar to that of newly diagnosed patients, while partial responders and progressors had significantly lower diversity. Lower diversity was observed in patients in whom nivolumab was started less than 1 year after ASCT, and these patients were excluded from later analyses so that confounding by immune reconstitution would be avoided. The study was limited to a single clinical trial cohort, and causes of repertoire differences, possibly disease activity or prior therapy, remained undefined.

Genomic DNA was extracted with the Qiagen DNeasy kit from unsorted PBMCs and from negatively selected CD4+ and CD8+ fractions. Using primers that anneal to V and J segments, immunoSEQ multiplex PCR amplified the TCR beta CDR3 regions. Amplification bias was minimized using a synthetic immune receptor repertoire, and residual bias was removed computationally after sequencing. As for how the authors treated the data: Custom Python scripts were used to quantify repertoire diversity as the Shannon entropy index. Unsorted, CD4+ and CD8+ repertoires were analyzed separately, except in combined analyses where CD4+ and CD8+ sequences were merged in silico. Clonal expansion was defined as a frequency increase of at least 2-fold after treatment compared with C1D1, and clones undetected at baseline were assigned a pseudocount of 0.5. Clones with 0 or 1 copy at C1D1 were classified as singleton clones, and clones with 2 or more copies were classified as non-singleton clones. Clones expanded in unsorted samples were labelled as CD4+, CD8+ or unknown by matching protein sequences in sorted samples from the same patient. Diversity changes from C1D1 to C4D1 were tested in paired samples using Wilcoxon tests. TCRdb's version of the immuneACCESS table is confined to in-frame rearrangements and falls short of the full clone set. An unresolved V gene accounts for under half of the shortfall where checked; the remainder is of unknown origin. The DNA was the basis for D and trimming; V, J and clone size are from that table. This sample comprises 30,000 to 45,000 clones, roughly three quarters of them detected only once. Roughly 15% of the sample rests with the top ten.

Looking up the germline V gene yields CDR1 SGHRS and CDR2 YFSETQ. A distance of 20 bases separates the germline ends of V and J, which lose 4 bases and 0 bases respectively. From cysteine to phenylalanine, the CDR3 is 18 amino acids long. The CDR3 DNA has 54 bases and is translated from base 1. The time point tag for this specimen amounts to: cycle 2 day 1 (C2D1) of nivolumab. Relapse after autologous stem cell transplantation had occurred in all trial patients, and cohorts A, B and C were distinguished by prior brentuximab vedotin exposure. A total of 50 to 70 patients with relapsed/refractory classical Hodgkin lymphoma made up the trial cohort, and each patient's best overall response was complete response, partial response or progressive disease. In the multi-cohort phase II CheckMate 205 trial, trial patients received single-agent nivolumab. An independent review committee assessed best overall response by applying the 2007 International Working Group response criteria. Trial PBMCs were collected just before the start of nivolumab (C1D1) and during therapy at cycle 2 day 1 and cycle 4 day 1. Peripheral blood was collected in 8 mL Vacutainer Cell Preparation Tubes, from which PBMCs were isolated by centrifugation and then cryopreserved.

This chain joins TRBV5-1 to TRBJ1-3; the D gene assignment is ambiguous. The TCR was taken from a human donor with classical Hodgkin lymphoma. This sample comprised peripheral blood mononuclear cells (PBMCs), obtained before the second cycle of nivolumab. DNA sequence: TGCGCCAGCAGCCCGGCAGGAGGGCTGGGCAGCTCTGGAAACACCATATATTTT. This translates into CASSPAGGLGSSGNTIYF.